The text below deals with one T cell receptor beta chain. Trimming took 6 bases from V and 7 from J, leaving 18 bases between them. Per germline, CDR1 KGHSH and CDR2 LQKENI. The CDR3 is made up of 15 amino acids. The sample is drawn from a study of T cell changes during pregnancy in multiple sclerosis. The protocol was immunoSEQ multiplex PCR, while the TCRdb copy is restricted to in-frame clones and leaves out a portion. Of approximately 37,000 clones in the sample, about nine tenths were seen once. This TCR came from a female donor in good health, enrolled as a control in a pregnancy study. This chain connects TRBV18 to TRBJ1-4; D is possibly TRBD1 (6 bases). The sample here was CD4+ T cells from peripheral blood mononuclear cells, taken in the third trimester of pregnancy. CDR3 DNA: TGTGCCAGCTCCCACACCGGGACAAGTCCTGAAAAACTGTTTTTT. Translation gives CASSHTGTSPEKLFF.